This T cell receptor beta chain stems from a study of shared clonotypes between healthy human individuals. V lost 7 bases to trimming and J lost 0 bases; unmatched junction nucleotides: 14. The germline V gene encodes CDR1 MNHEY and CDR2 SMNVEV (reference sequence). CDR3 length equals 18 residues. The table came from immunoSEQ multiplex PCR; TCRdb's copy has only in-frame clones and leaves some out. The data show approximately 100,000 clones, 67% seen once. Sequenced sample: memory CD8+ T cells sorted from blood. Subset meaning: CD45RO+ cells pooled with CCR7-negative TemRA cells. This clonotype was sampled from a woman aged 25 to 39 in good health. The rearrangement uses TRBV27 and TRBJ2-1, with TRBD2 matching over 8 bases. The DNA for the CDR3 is TGTGCCAGCATCCCCTTTAATTCGGGAGGGAGCTCCTACAATGAGCAGTTCTTC. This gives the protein CASIPFNSGGSSYNEQFF.